Presented here are 27 T cell receptor beta chains from one specimen sequenced in a study of T-cell reconstitution after alpha-beta-depleted transplantation in children. The TCRbeta library was prepared with unique molecular identifiers. One entry per CDR3 protein, called by TCRdb with MiXCR from the PCR reads. The sample includes 350,000 to 400,000 distinct CDR3 sequences, 10% to 15% of them seen just once. The sequenced sample was PBMCs, obtained from the stem cell graft. These receptors all stem from a human donor who donated a stem cell graft to a child with Fanconi anemia.

This chain joins TRBV2 and TRBJ2-1, with a possible D match to TRBD1 (5 bases). Germline lookup yields CDR1 SNHLY and CDR2 FYNNEI. V was cut by 7 bases and J by 5 bases, with 12 bases left in between. CDR3 length equals 13 residues. The chain's CDR3 is CASKNQGNNEQFF. In DNA, the CDR3 is TGTGCCAGCAAGAACCAGGGTAACAATGAGCAGTTCTTC.

This clonotype showed up just a few times. The chain recombines TRBV2 with TRBJ2-1; 10 bases match TRBD1. Trimming removed 7 bases from V and 7 bases from J; junction bases left unmatched: 1. Germline V CDR1 and CDR2: SNHLY, FYNNEI. This CDR3 is 12 amino acids long. The CDR3 DNA is TGTGCCAGCAAGGACAGGGGGAATGAGCAGTTCTTC. Translating it yields CASKDRGNEQFF.

This clonotype was detected ten times or more. CDR3 in DNA: TGTGCCAGCAGCTTAGGTTCTGGGGGCACTGAAGCTTTCTTT. It translates to CASSLGSGGTEAFF. V gene TRBV7-2 combines with J gene TRBJ1-1; a possible D gene is TRBD1 (5 bases). Deletions cut 1 base from V and 4 bases from J, with 10 bases between. Germline V lookup: CDR1 SGHTA, CDR2 FQGNSA. This CDR3 is built from 14 residues.

The chain links TRBV6-2 or TRBV6-3 to TRBJ2-7, with D perhaps given as TRBD1 or TRBD2 (5 bases each). Germline CDR1 is MNHEY and CDR2 is SVGEGT. This CDR3 is built from 11 residues. Between the trimmed V and J ends, which lost 6 bases and 7 bases, there was a span of 10 bases. As DNA, the CDR3 is TGTGCCAGCAGGGGGGTCGGAGAGCAGTACGTC. Translated, it gives CASRGVGEQYV.

The chain links TRBV27 to TRBJ1-5, with D unresolved. The germline V and J ends were trimmed by 5 bases and 6 bases, with 8 bases remaining between them. Per germline, CDR1 MNHEY and CDR2 SMNVEV (reference sequence). This CDR3 is built from 12 residues. CDR3 sequence (DNA): TGTGCCAGCAGTGACACGGGTCAGCCCCAGCATTTT. Translation: CASSDTGQPQHF.

This clonotype was observed at least ten times. The CDR3 protein is CASSLLGGTGYTYGYTF. CDR3 nucleotide sequence: TGTGCCAGCAGCTTATTGGGCGGGACAGGGTATACCTATGGCTACACCTTC. This sequence joins TRBV7-2 and TRBJ1-2, with 9 bases lining up with TRBD1. Unmatched junction bases numbered 11, after V lost 2 bases and J lost 4 bases. CDR1 is SGHTA and CDR2 is FQGNSA in the germline V gene. CDR3 length: 17 amino acids.

The V call is TRBV10-3, the J call TRBJ2-7; TRBD2 aligns across 11 bases. Germline assignment: CDR1 ENHRY and CDR2 SYGVKD. This CDR3 spans 14 amino acids. V trimming: 9 bases; J trimming: 3 bases; junction bases outside the gene matches: 7. For the CDR3, the DNA is TGTGCCATTAGCGGGACTAGCGGAAACTACGAGCAGTACTTC. This gives the protein CAISGTSGNYEQYF.

This chain links TRBV4-3 with TRBJ1-2; D perhaps matches TRBD1 (5 bases). Trimming took off 0 bases at V and 10 bases at J, with 12 bases between the two ends. The V gene's germline CDR1 is LGHNA and CDR2 YSLEER. CDR3 length: 13 residues. The chain's CDR3 is CASSQEGQGYYTF. For the CDR3, the DNA is TGCGCCAGCAGCCAAGAGGGGCAGGGCTACTACACCTTC.

This clonotype turned up a few times. The rearrangement uses TRBV5-1 and TRBJ2-5; 7 bases fit TRBD2. J lost 4 bases, V lost 5 bases, and 8 bases had no gene match. The CDR3 spans 14 residues. The V gene's germline CDR1 is SGHRS and CDR2 YFSETQ. CDR3 nucleotides: TGCGCCAGCAGTCCGACTAGCACACGAGAGACCCAGTACTTC. Residues: CASSPTSTRETQYF.

Ten or more counts support this clonotype. The V gene is TRBV6-7, the J gene TRBJ2-2; no firm D call. TRBV6-7 is an open reading frame, and its role is uncertain. The V gene lost 0 bases and the J gene lost 5 bases, with 1 base spanning the gap. The CDR3 covers 12 residues. The DNA of the CDR3 is TGTGCCAGCAGTTACTCGACCGGGGAGCTGTTTTTT. Translated: CASSYSTGELFF.

In this sample, this clonotype turned up many times. This chain connects TRBV29-1 to TRBJ1-4; D unresolved. The germline V gene encodes CDR1 SQVTM and CDR2 ANQGSEA. CDR3 length equals 12 residues. Trimming stripped 5 bases from V and 4 bases from J, with 8 bases between. This CDR3 is CSVTGVNEKLFF. CDR3 sequence (DNA): TGCAGCGTTACCGGGGTTAATGAAAAACTGTTTTTT.

The genes are TRBV7-8 and TRBJ1-2; possibly TRBD1 for D (6 bases). Between the trimmed V and J ends, which lost 5 bases and 2 bases, there was a span of 12 bases. Germline values: CDR1 SGHVS, CDR2 FQNEAQ. The CDR3 contains 14 residues. The CDR3 sequence is CASSPITGNYGYTF. The CDR3 DNA sequence: TGTGCCAGCAGCCCCATCACAGGGAACTATGGCTACACCTTC.

The CDR3 nucleotides read TGTGCCAGCAGTTCTTACTACAGGAGACTTAACTATGGCTACACCTTC. Protein: CASSSYYRRLNYGYTF. This rearrangement joins TRBV5-6 to TRBJ1-2, with D possibly being TRBD1 (5 bases). There are 16 residues in the CDR3. V lost 5 bases, J lost 1 base, and 18 bases lay in between. Per germline, CDR1 SGHDT and CDR2 YYEEEE.

This clonotype was detected a few times. This chain links TRBV3-1 with TRBJ2-7, with D unresolved. This CDR3 has 15 residues. Per the germline V gene, CDR1 is LGHDT and CDR2 is YNNKEL (reference sequence). The V end lost 4 bases, the J end lost 3 bases, and 16 bases lay between the germline ends. CDR3 amino acids: CASSPGKGFLYEQYF. The CDR3 DNA sequence: TGTGCCAGCAGCCCCGGAAAAGGTTTCCTCTACGAGCAGTACTTC.

This clonotype showed up many times. The chain recombines TRBV18 with TRBJ1-1; D is unresolved. The ends were cut back, 1 base at V and 10 bases at J, with 13 bases in the middle. Germline CDR1 reads KGHSH; CDR2 reads LQKENI. This CDR3 spans 13 amino acids. The DNA for the CDR3 is TGTGCCAGCTCACCACGGCAGCCCGACGGAGCTTTCTTT. This translates into CASSPRQPDGAFF.

This clonotype was detected only a few times. The CDR3 coding sequence is TGCGCCAGCAGTCCTTTTGAGGGGGCCGCCTATGGCTACACCTTC. Protein: CASSPFEGAAYGYTF. The chain recombines TRBV5-1 with TRBJ1-2; 7 nucleotides agree with TRBD1. Unmatched junction bases numbered 11, after V lost 5 bases and J lost 4 bases. This CDR3 region has 15 residues. Germline loops: CDR1 SGHRS, CDR2 YFSETQ.

This clonotype occurred a few times. The gene calls are TRBV12-3 or TRBV12-4 and TRBJ2-2; possibly TRBD1 for D (6 bases). V lost 6 bases to trimming and J lost 4 bases, with 12 bases between them. The length of the CDR3 is 14 residues. The DNA for the CDR3 is TGTGCCAGCAGGTGGGACATAGCCACCGGGGAGCTGTTTTTT. Translated: CASRWDIATGELFF.

This chain joins TRBV6-2 or TRBV6-3 and TRBJ1-2, with D unclear. The germline V and J ends were trimmed by 5 bases and 4 bases, with 8 bases remaining between them. This CDR3 comprises 12 residues. Per the germline V gene, CDR1 is MNHEY and CDR2 is SVGEGT. The CDR3 bases are TGTGCCAGCAGTAGACCTTCCTATGGCTACACCTTC. Translating it yields CASSRPSYGYTF.

This clonotype has a count of ten or more. The rearrangement joins TRBV7-2 to TRBJ2-2; tentative D call: TRBD1 (6 bases). Trimming cost V 4 bases and J 5 bases, with 8 bases left between them. CDR3 length equals 13 residues. Looked up from germline, CDR1 is SGHTA and CDR2 is FQGNSA. The CDR3 region is CASSYRVTGELFF. CDR3 sequence (DNA): TGTGCCAGCAGCTACAGGGTTACCGGGGAGCTGTTTTTT.

The CDR3 DNA follows: TGTGCCAGCAGTCTCCACGGTCCTACCCCAAACACCGGGGAGCTGTTTTTT. Its protein product is CASSLHGPTPNTGELFF. This chain connects TRBV12-3 or TRBV12-4 to TRBJ2-2; D not resolved. Trimming removed 5 bases at V and 2 bases at J, with 18 bases between. The CDR3 length is 17 residues.

This clonotype was seen repeatedly, ten times or more. The gene calls are TRBV5-6 and TRBJ2-2; TRBD2 matches 15 bases. Trimming removed 0 bases from V and 3 bases from J; junction bases left unmatched: 6. The CDR3 runs to 19 residues. The germline V gene encodes CDR1 SGHDT and CDR2 YYEEEE. CDR3 DNA sequence: TGTGCCAGCAGCTTGGCCGGACTAGCGGGGGGGCTCGACACCGGGGAGCTGTTTTTT. The encoded protein is CASSLAGLAGGLDTGELFF.

This clonotype was counted at least ten times. The genes are TRBV6-5 and TRBJ2-2; a possible D gene is TRBD2 (6 bases). The CDR3 contains 17 residues. Germline V gene data show CDR1 as MNHEY and CDR2 as SVGAGI. V lost 6 bases, J lost 3 bases, and 20 bases lay in between. The CDR3 bases are TGTGCCAGCAGCCGTATCGCGGGGCAGGGCTACACCGGGGAGCTGTTTTTT. Residues: CASSRIAGQGYTGELFF.

This clonotype was counted only a few times. The gene calls are TRBV5-1 and TRBJ2-6; possible D gene TRBD2, 5 bases. The CDR3 extends over 16 amino acids. Looked up from germline, CDR1 is SGHRS and CDR2 is YFSETQ. Trimming left V 0 bases short and J 2 bases short, with 9 bases between. The CDR3 loop is CASSLATRAGANVLTF. The CDR3 DNA follows: TGCGCCAGCAGCTTGGCCACGAGGGCTGGGGCCAACGTCCTGACTTTC.

This clonotype was seen ten or more times. V usage is TRBV12-3 or TRBV12-4 and J usage is TRBJ2-2; perhaps TRBD1 as D (6 bases). Trimming cost V 5 bases and J 7 bases, with 11 bases left between them. The CDR3 covers 13 residues. This CDR3 reads CASSPRGLGELFF. CDR3 DNA sequence: TGTGCCAGCAGTCCCAGGGGCCTCGGGGAGCTGTTTTTT.

CDR3 bases: TGCGCCACCCAGAGGGGGGTACAATCACCCCTCCACTTT. This gives the protein CATQRGVQSPLHF. The chain carries TRBV10-2 and TRBJ1-6, with D perhaps matching TRBD1 (6 bases). The CDR3 has 13 residues. V dropped 10 bases and J dropped 10 bases, with 17 bases sitting between them. Germline V gene data show CDR1 as WSHSY and CDR2 as SAAADI.

In its sample, this clonotype was seen a few times. This chain links TRBV12-3 or TRBV12-4 with TRBJ2-5; a possible D gene is TRBD1 (7 bases). The CDR3 spans 16 residues. The V end was cut by 1 base, the J end by 6 bases, with 18 bases between. The CDR3 protein is CASSLEAGGLQKTQYF. DNA for the CDR3: TGTGCCAGCAGTTTAGAGGCAGGGGGACTCCAGAAGACCCAGTACTTC.

A few counts support this clonotype. V gene TRBV25-1 combines with J gene TRBJ1-5, with 8 nucleotides matching TRBD1. CDR1 and CDR2 (germline): MGHDK, SYGVNS. After removal of 2 bases from V and 2 bases from J, the junction contained 8 bases not matched to a gene. This CDR3 spans 17 amino acids. The CDR3 sequence: CASSEGGRGQGNQPQHF. The CDR3, as DNA: TGTGCCAGCAGTGAAGGGGGTCGGGGACAGGGCAATCAGCCCCAGCATTTT.